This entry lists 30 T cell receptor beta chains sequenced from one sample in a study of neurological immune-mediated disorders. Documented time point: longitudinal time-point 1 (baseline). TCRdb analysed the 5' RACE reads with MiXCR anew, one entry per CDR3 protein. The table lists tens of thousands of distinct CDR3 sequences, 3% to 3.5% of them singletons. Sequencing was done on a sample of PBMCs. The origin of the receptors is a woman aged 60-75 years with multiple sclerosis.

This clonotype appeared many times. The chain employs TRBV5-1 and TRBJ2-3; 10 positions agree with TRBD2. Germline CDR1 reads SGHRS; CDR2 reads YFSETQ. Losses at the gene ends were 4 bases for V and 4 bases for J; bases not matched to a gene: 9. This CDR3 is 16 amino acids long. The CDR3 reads CASSPGTSEISDTQYF. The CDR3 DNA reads TGCGCCAGCAGCCCCGGGACTAGCGAAATATCAGATACGCAGTATTTT. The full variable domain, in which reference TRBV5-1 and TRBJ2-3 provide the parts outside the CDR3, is KAGVTQTPRYLIKTRGQQVTLSCSPISGHRSVSWYQQTPGQGLQFLFEYFSETQRNKGNFPGRFSGRQFSNSRSEMNVSTLELGDSALYLCASSPGTSEISDTQYFGPGTRLTVL.

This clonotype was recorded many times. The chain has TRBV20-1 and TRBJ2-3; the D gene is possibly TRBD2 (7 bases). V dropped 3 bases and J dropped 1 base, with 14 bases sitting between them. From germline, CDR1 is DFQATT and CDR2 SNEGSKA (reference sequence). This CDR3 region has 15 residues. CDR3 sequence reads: CSASSRGGRTDTQYF. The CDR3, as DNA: TGCAGTGCTAGTTCTAGGGGGGGACGCACAGATACGCAGTATTTT.

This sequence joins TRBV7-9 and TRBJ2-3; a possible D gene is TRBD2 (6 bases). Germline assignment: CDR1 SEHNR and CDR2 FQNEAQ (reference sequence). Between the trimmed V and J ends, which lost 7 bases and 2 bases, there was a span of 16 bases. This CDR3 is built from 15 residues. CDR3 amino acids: CASTTRGVNTDTQYF. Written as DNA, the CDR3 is TGTGCCAGCACCACACGCGGGGTCAACACAGATACGCAGTATTTT. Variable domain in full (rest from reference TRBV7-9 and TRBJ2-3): DTGVSQNPRHKITKRGQNVTFRCDPISEHNRLYWYRQTLGQGPEFLTYFQNEAQLEKSRLLSDRFSAERPKGSFSTLEIQRTEQGDSAMYLCASTTRGVNTDTQYFGPGTRLTVL.

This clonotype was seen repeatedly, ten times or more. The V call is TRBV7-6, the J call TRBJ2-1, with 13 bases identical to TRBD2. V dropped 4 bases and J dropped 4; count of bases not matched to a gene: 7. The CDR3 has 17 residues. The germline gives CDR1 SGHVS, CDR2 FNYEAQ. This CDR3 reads CASSSLTSGGTYNEQFF. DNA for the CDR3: TGTGCCAGCAGCTCTCTGACTAGCGGGGGGACTTACAATGAGCAGTTCTTC.

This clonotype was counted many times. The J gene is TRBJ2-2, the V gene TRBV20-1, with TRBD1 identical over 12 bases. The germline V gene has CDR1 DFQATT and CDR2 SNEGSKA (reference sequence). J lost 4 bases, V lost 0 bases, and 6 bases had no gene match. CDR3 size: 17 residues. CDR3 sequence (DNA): TGCAGTGCTAGAGACCTGGGGACAGGGGGCATCACCGGGGAGCTGTTTTTT. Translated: CSARDLGTGGITGELFF.

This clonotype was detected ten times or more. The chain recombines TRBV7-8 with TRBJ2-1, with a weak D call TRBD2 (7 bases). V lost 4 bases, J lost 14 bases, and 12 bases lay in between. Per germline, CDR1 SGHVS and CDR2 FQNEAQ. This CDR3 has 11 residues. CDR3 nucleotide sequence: TGTGCCAGCAGCTGGGGGGGCCGGGAGTTCTTC. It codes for CASSWGGREFF. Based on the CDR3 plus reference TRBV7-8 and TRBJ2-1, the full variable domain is GAGVSQSPRYKVAKRGQDVALRCDPISGHVSLFWYQQALGQGPEFLTYFQNEAQLDKSGLPSDRFFAERPEGSVSTLKIQRTQQEDSAVYLCASSWGGREFFGPGTRLTVL.

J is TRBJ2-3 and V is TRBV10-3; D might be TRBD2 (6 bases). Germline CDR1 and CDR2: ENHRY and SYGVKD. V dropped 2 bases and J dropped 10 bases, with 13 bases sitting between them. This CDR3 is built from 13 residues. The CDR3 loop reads CAISEAGTRSQYF. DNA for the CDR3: TGTGCCATCAGTGAGGCCGGGACTCGATCGCAGTATTTT.

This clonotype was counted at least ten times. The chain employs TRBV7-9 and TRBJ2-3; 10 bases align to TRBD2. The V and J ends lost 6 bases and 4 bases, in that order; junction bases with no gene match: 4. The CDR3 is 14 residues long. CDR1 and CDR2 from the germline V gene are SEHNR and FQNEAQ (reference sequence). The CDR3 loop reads CASRYGLAADTQYF. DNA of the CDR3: TGTGCCAGCAGATACGGACTAGCGGCAGATACGCAGTATTTT.

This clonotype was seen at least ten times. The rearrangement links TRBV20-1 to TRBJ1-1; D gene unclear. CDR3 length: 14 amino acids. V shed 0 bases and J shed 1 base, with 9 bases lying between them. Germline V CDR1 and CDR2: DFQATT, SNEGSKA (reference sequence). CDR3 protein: CSARDPQRNTEAFF. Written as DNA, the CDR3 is TGCAGTGCTAGAGATCCCCAACGGAACACTGAAGCTTTCTTT.

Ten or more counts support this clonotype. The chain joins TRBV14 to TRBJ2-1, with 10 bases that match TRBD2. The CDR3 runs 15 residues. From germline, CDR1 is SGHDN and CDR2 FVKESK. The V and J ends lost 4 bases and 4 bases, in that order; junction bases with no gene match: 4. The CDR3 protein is CASSPRTSGYNEQFF. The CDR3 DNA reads TGTGCCAGCAGCCCTCGGACTAGCGGATACAATGAGCAGTTCTTC.

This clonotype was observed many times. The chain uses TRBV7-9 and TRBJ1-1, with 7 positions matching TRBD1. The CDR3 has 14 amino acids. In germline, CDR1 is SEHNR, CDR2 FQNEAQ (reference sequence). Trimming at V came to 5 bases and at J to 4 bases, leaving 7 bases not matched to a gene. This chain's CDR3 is CASSVGQPGTEAFF. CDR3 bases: TGTGCCAGCAGCGTGGGACAGCCGGGCACTGAAGCTTTCTTT.

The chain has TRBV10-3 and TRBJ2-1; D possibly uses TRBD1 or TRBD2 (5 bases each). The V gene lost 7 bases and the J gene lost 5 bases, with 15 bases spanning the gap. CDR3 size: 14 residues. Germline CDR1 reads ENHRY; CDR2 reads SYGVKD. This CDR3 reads CAITGGPGNNEQFF. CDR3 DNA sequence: TGTGCCATCACTGGGGGACCAGGGAACAATGAGCAGTTCTTC.

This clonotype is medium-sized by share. The CDR3 sequence is CASSRTGTVYNEQFF. The CDR3 DNA sequence: TGCGCCAGCAGCCGCACCGGGACGGTATACAATGAGCAGTTCTTC. The gene calls are TRBV5-1 and TRBJ2-1; D possibly uses TRBD1 or TRBD2 (5 bases each). V shed 4 bases and J shed 4 bases, with 15 bases lying between them. This CDR3 region has 15 residues. The germline V gene has CDR1 SGHRS and CDR2 YFSETQ.

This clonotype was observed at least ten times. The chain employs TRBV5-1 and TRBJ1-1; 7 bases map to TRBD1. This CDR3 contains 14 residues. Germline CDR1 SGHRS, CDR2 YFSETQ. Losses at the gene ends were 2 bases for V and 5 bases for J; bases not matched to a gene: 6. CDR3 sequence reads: CASSFNRGGTEAFF. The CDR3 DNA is TGCGCCAGCAGCTTCAACAGGGGCGGGACTGAAGCTTTCTTT.

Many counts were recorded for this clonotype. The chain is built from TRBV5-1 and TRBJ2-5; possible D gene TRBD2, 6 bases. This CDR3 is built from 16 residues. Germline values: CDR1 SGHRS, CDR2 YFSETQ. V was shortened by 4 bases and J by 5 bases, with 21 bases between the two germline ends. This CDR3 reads CASSDGTPSEGETQYF. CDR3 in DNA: TGCGCCAGCAGCGACGGGACCCCTTCGGAGGGGGAGACCCAGTACTTC.

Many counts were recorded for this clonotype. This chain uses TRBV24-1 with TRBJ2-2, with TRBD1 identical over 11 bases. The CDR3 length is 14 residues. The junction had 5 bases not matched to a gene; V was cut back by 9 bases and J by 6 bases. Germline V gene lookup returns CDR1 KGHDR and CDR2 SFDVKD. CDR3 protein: CATAGTGGPGELFF. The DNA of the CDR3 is TGTGCCACCGCCGGGACAGGGGGTCCCGGGGAGCTGTTTTTT.

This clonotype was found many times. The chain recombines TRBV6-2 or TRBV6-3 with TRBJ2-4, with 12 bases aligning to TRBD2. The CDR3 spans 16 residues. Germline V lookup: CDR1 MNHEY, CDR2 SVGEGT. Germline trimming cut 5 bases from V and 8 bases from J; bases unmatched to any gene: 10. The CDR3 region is CASSGSSGGAADIQYF. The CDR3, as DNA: TGTGCCAGCAGTGGGTCTAGCGGGGGGGCCGCGGACATTCAGTACTTC.

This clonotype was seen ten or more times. The CDR3 nucleotides are TGCAGTGCTAGAGATGGCTACGAGCAGTACTTC. Amino acids: CSARDGYEQYF. This chain links TRBV20-1 with TRBJ2-7; D unresolved. The CDR3 covers 11 residues. Germline CDR1 DFQATT, CDR2 SNEGSKA (reference sequence). Deletions cut 0 bases from V and 3 bases from J, with 3 bases between.

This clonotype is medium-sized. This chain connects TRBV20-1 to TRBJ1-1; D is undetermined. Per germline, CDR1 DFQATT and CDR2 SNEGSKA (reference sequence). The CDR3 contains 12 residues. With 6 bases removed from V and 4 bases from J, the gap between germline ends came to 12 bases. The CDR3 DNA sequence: TGCAGTGCCCAACGGGAGGTCACTGAAGCTTTCTTT. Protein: CSAQREVTEAFF.

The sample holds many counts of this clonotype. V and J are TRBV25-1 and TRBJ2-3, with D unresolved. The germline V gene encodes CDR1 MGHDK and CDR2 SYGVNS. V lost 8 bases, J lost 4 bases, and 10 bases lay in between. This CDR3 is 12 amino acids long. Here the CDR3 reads CASAPMADTQYF. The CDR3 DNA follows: TGTGCCAGCGCCCCGATGGCAGATACGCAGTATTTT. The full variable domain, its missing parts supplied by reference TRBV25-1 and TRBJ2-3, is EADIYQTPRYLVIGTGKKITLECSQTMGHDKMYWYQQDPGMELHLIHYSYGVNSTEKGDLSSESTVSRIRTEHFPLTLESARPSHTSQYLCASAPMADTQYFGPGTRLTVL.

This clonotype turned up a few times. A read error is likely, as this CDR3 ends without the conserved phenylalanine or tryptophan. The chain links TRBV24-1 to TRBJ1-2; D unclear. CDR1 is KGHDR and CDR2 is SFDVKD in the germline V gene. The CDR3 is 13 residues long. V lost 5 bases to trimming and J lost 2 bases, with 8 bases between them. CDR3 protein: CATSVSTNYGYTN. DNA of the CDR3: TGTGCCACCAGTGTGTCAACGAACTATGGCTACACCAAC.

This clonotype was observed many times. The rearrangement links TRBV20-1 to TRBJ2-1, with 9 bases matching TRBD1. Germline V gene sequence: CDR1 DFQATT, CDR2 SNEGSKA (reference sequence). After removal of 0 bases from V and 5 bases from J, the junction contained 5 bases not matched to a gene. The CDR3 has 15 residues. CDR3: CSARDSGTGNNEQFF. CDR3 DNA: TGCAGTGCTAGAGATTCCGGGACAGGGAACAATGAGCAGTTCTTC.

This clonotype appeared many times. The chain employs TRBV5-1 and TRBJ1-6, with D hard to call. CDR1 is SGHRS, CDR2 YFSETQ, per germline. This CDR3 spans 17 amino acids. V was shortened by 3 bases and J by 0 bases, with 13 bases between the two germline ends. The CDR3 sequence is CASSSTPRTSYNSPLHF. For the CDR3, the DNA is TGCGCCAGCAGCTCCACCCCGAGGACCTCCTATAATTCACCCCTCCACTTT.

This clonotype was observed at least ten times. CDR3 protein: CASSLGVGQYF. The CDR3 DNA follows: TGCGCCAGCAGCTTGGGGGTCGGGCAGTACTTC. V gene TRBV5-1 combines with J gene TRBJ2-7; D unclear. Germline V gene lookup returns CDR1 SGHRS and CDR2 YFSETQ. This CDR3 contains 11 residues. V was pared by 0 bases and J by 9 bases, with 7 bases between.

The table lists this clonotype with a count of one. CDR3 region: CASRVTGGGTEAFF. The CDR3 DNA reads TGTGCCAGCAGAGTGACAGGGGGGGGAACTGAAGCTTTCTTT. This chain joins TRBV2 and TRBJ1-1, with 9 bases matching TRBD1. The CDR3 has 14 amino acids. The junction had 7 bases not matched to a gene; V was cut back by 6 bases and J by 5 bases. Germline loops: CDR1 SNHLY, CDR2 FYNNEI.

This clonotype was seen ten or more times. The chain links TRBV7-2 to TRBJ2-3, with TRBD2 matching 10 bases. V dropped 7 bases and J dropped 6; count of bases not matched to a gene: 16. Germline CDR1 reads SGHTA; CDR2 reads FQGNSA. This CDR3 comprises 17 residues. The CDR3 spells CASTAYRLAGARDTQYF. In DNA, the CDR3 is TGTGCCAGCACCGCTTATCGACTAGCGGGTGCCCGGGATACGCAGTATTTT.

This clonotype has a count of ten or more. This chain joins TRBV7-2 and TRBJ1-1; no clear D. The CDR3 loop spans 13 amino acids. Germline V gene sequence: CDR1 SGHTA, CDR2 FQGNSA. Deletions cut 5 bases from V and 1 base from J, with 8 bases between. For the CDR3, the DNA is TGTGCCAGCAGCATACAAGCGAACACTGAAGCTTTCTTT. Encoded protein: CASSIQANTEAFF.

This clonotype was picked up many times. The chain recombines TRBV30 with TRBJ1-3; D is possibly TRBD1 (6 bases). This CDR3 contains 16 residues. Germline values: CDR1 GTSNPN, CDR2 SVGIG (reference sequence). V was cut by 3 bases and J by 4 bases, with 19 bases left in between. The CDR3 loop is CAWRSGGVAMGNTIYF. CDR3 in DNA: TGTGCCTGGAGATCGGGGGGCGTCGCGATGGGAAACACCATATATTTT.

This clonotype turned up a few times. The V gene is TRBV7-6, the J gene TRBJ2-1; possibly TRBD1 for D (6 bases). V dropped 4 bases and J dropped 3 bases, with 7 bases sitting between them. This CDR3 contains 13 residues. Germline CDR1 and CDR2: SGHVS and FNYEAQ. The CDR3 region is CASSSTGYNEQFF. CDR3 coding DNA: TGTGCCAGCAGCTCGACAGGCTACAATGAGCAGTTCTTC.

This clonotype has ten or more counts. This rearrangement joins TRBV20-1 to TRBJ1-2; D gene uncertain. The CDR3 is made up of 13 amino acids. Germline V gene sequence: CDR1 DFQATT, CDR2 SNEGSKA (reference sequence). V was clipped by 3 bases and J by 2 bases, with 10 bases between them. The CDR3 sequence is CSASGVLNYGYTF. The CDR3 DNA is TGCAGTGCTAGCGGTGTGCTGAACTATGGCTACACCTTC.